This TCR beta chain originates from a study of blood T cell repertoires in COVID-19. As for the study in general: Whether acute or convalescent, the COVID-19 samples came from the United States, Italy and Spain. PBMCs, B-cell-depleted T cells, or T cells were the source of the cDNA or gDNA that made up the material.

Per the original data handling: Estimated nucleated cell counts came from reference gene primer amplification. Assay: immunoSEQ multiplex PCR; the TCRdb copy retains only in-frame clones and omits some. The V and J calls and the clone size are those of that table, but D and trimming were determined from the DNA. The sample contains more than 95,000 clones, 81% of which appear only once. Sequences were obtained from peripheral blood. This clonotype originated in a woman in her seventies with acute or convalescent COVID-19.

Written as DNA, the CDR3 is TGTGCCAGCAGTTTGAGGACTACCGCAGATACGCAGTATTTT. It specifies CASSLRTTADTQYF. V gene TRBV7-9 combines with J gene TRBJ2-3, with D perhaps matching TRBD2 (6 bases). V lost 6 bases and J lost 4, with 14 bases in between. The germline CDR1 and CDR2 sequences are SEHNR and FQNEAQ (reference sequence). The CDR3 sequence is 14 residues long.